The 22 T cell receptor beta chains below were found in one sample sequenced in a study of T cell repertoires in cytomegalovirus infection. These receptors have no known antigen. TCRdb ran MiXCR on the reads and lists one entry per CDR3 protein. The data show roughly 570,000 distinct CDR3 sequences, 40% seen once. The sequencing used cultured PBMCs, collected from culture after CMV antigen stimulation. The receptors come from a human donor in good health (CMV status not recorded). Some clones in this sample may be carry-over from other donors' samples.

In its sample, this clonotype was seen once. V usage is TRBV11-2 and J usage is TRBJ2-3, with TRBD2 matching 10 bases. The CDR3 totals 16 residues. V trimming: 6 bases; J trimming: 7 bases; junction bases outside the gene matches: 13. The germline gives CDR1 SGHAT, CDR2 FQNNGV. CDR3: CASRAGGAGGLNTQYF. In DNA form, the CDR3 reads TGTGCCAGCAGGGCGGGGGGAGCGGGGGGGCTCAATACGCAGTATTTT. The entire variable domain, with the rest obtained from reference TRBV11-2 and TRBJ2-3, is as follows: EAGVAQSPRYKIIEKRQSVAFWCNPISGHATLYWYQQILGQGPKLLIQFQNNGVVDDSQLPKDRFSAERLKGVDSTLKIQPAKLEDSAVYLCASRAGGAGGLNTQYFGPGTRLTVL.

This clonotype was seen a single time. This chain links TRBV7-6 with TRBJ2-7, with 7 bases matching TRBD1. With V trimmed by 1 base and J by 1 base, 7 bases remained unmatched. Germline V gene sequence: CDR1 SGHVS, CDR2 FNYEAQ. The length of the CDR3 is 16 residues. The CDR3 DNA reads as TGTGCCAGCAGCTTAGGGGCCCAGGGACAGTCCTACGAGCAGTACTTC. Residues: CASSLGAQGQSYEQYF.

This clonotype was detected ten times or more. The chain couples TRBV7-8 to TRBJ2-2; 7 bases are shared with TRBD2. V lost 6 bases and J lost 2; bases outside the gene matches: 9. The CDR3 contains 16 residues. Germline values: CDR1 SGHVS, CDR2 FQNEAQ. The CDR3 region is CASRAMGGGNTGELFF. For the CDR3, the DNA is TGTGCCAGCAGGGCCATGGGCGGGGGAAACACCGGGGAGCTGTTTTTT.

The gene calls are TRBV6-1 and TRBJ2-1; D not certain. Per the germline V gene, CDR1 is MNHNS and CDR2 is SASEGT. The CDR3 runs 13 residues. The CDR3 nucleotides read TGTTCCTCCCAGGTTAGGTCCTACAATGAGCAGTTCTTC. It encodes CSSQVRSYNEQFF.

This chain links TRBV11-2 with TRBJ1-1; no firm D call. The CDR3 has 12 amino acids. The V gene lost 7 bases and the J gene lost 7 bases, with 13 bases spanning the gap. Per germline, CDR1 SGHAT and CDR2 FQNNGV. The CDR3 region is CASTPLLLEAFF. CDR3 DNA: TGTGCCAGCACCCCCTTACTGCTTGAAGCTTTCTTT.

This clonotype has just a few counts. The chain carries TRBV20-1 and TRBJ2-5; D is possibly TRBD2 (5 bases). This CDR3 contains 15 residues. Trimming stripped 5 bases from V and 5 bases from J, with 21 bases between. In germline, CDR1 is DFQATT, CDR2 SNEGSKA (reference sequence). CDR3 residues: CSASPSGTARETQYF. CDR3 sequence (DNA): TGCAGTGCTTCCCCCAGCGGAACCGCGCGGGAGACCCAGTACTTC.

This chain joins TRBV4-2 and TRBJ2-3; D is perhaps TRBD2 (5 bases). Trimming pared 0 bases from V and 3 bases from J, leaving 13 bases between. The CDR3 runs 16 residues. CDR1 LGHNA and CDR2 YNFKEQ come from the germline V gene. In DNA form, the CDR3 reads TGTGCCAGCAGCCAAGAACCCAGGTTAGCGACAGATACGCAGTATTTT. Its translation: CASSQEPRLATDTQYF.

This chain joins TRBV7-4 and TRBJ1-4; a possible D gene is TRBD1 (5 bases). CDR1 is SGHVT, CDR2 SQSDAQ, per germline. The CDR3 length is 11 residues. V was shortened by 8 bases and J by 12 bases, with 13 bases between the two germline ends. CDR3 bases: TGTGCCAGCTGGGGCTCCGACGAACTGTTTTTT. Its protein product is CASWGSDELFF.

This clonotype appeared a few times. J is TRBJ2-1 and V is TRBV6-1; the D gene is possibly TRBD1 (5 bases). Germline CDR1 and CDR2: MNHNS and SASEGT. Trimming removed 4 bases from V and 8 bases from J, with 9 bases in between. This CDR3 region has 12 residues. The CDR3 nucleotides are TGTGCCAGCAGTGTAAGGGGCTATGAGCAGTTCTTC. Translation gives CASSVRGYEQFF.

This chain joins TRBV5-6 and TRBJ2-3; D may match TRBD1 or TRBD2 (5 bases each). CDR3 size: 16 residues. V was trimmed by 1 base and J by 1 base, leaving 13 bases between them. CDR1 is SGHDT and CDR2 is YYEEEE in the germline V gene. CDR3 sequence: CASSLFMGVGTDTQYF. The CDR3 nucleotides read TGTGCCAGCAGCTTGTTCATGGGGGTCGGCACAGATACGCAGTATTTT.

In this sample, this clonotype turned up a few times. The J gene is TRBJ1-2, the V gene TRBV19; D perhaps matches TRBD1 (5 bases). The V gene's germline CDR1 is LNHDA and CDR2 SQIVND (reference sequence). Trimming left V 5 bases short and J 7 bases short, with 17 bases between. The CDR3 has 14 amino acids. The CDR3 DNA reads TGTGCCAGTAGTTTGCTACAGGTTTGGCGTGGCTACACCTTC. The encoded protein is CASSLLQVWRGYTF.

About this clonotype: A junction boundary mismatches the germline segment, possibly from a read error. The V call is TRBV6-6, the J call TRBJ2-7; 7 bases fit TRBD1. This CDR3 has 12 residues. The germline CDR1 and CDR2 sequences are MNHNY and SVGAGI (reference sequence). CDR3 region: CASSYTGDPAGF. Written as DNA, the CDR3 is TGTGCCAGCAGTTACACAGGGGACCCGGCTGGCTTC.

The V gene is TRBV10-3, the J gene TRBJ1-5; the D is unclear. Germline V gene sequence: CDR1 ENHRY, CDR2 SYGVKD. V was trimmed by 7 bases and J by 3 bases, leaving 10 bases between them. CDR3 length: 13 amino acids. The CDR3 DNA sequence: TGTGCCATCACGGGAGGCTACAATCAGCCCCAGCATTTT. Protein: CAITGGYNQPQHF.

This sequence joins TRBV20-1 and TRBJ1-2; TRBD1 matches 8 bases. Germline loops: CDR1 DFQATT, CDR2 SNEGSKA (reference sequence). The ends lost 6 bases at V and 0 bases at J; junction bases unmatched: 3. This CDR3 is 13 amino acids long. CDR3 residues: CSATGVTNYGYTF. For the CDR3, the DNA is TGCAGTGCGACAGGGGTTACTAACTATGGCTACACCTTC.

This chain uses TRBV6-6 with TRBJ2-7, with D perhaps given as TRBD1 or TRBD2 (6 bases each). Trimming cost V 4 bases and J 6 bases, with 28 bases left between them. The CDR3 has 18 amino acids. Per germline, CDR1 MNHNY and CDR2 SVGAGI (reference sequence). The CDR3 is CASSFIVTGAPPAAEQYF. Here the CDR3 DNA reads TGTGCCAGCAGTTTCATTGTGACGGGGGCGCCCCCAGCGGCCGAGCAGTACTTC.

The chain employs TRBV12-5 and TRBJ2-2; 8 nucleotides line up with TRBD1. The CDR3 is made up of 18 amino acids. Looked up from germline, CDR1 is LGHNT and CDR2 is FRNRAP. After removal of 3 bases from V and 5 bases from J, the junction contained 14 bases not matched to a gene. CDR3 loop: CASGFQDAMDRATGELFF. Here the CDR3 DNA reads TGTGCTAGTGGTTTTCAGGATGCCATGGACAGGGCGACCGGGGAGCTGTTTTTT.

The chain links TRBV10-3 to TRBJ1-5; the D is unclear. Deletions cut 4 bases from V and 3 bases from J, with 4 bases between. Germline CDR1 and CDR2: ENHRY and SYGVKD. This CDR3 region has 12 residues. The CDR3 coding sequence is TGTGCCATCAGTGGGGCCAATCAGCCCCAGCATTTT. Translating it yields CAISGANQPQHF.

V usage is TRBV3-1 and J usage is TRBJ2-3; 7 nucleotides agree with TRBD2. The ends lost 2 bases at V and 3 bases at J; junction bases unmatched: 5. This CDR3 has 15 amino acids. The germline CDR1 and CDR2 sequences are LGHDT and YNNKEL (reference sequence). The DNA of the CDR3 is TGTGCCAGCAGCCAAATAGCGGGTCTGACAGATACGCAGTATTTT. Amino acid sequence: CASSQIAGLTDTQYF.

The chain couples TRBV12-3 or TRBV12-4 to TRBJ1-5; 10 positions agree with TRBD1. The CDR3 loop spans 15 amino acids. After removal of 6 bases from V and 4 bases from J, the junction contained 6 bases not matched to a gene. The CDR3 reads CASSSGQGENQPQHF. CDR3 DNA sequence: TGTGCCAGCAGCTCCGGACAGGGGGAGAATCAGCCCCAGCATTTT.

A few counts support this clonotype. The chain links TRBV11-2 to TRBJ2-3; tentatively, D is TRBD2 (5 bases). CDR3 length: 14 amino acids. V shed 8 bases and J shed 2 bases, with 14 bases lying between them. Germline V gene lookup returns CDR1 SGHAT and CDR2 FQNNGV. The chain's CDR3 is CASGRGFNTDTQYF. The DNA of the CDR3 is TGTGCCAGCGGCCGGGGTTTTAACACAGATACGCAGTATTTT.

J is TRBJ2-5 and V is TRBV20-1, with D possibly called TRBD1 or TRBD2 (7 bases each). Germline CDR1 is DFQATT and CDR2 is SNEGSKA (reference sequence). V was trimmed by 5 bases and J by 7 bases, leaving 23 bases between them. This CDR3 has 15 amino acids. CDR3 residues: CSAVVPGGAYGTQYF. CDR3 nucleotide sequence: TGCAGTGCTGTCGTTCCAGGGGGGGCCTATGGGACCCAGTACTTC.

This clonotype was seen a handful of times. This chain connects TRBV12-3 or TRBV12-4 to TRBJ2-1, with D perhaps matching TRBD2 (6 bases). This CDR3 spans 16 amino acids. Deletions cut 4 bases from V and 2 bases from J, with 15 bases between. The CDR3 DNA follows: TGTGCCAGCAGTTCCTTGCTGGGGGGAGCCTACAATGAGCAGTTCTTC. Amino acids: CASSSLLGGAYNEQFF.